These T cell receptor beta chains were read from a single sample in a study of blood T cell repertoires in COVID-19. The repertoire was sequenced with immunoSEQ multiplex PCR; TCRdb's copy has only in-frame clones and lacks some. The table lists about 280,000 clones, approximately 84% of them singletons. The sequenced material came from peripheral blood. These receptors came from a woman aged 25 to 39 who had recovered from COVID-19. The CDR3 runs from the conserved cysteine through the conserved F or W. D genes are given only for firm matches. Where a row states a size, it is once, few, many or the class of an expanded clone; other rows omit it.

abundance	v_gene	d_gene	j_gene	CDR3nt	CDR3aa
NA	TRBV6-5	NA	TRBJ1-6	TGTGCCAGCAGTTACAACAGGGAGGGTTCACCCCTCCACTTT	CASSYNREGSPLHF
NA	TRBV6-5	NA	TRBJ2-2	TGTGCCAGCAGCTTCCTGAGAAACACCGGGGAGCTGTTTTTT	CASSFLRNTGELFF
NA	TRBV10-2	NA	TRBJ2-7	TGCGCCAGCAGTGGGCAGGGTTTAGCCGAGCAGTACTTC	CASSGQGLAEQYF
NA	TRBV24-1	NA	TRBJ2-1	TGTGCCACCAGTGATTTCTTAGGAGGGGTCAATGAGCAGTTCTTC	CATSDFLGGVNEQFF
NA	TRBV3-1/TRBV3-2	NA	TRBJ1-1	TGTGCCAGCAGCCAAGGGTGGGCGAACACTGAAGCTTTCTTT	CASSQGWANTEAFF
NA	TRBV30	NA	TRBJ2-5	TGTGCCTGGAGTGTACGACCCGGGGAGACCCAGTACTTC	CAWSVRPGETQYF
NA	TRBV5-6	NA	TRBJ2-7	TGTGCCAGCAGCCCACTGACAGGAACCTACGAGCAGTACTTC	CASSPLTGTYEQYF
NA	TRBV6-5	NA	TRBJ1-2	TGTGCCAGCAGAGTTACCGGGCAGGGGAACTATGGCTACACCTTC	CASRVTGQGNYGYTF
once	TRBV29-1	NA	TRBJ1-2	TGCAGCGTTGAAGAGGGTTCGGGCTATGGCTACACCTTC	CSVEEGSGYGYTF
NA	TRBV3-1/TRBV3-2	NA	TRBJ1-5	TGTGCCAGCAGCCAAGATCGCCCGGGTGGCAATCAGCCCCAGCATTTT	CASSQDRPGGNQPQHF
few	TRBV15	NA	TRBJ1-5	TGTGCCACCAGCAGAGACAGGTACAATCAGCCCCAGCATTTT	CATSRDRYNQPQHF
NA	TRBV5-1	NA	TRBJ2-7	TGCGCCAGCAGCACGTTACAGGGAACGGAGGTCGAGCAGTACTTC	CASSTLQGTEVEQYF
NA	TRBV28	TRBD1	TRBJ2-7	TGTGCCAGCAGAAAGGGGGCAGGGGCCCTCTACGAGCAGTACTTC	CASRKGAGALYEQYF
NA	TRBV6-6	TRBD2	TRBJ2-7	TGTGCCAGCAGTCGCCTCAGCGGGAGCGGGGCCTACGAGCAGTACTTC	CASSRLSGSGAYEQYF
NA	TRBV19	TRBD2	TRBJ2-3	TGTGCCAGTAGTATGGGGTCTAGCGGGAGAACAGATACGCAGTATTTT	CASSMGSSGRTDTQYF
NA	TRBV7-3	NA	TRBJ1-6	TGTGCCAGCAGCTTAACATCGGATTCACCCCTCCACTTT	CASSLTSDSPLHF
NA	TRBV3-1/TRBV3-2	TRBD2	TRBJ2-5	TGTGCCAGCAGTCTTGGGACTAGCGGGGGGCAAGAGACCCAGTACTTC	CASSLGTSGGQETQYF
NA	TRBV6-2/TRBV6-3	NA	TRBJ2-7	TGTGCCAGCAGTTACGGGCAGACCTACGAGCAGTACTTC	CASSYGQTYEQYF
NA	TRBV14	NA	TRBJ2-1	TGTGCCAGCAGCCAGAGCGGGCGTCGATTCTCCTACAATGAGCAGTTCTTC	CASSQSGRRFSYNEQFF
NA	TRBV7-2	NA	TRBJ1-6	TGTGCCAGCAGCCCTTGGGGGGGCAGCTCCTATAATTCACCCCTCCACTTT	CASSPWGGSSYNSPLHF
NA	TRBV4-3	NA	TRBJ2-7	TGCGCCAGCAGCCAAGATTCGGGGAATGAGTACGAGCAGTACTTC	CASSQDSGNEYEQYF
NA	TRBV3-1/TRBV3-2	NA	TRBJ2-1	TGTGCCAGCAGCCAAGATCTTTACAATGAGCAGTTCTTC	CASSQDLYNEQFF
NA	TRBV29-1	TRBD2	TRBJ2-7	TGCAGCGTTGGAACTAGCGGGAAGGGCTACGAGCAGTACTTC	CSVGTSGKGYEQYF
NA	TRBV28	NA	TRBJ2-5	TGTGCCAGCAGTTTAATCCGCAGGCAAGAGACCCAGTACTTC	CASSLIRRQETQYF
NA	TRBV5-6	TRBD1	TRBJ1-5	TGTGCCAGCAGCTTGGGACAGGGGTATCAGCCCCAGCATTTT	CASSLGQGYQPQHF
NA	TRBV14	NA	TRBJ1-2	TGTGCCAGCAGCCAGGGAACAGGGCCCTATGGCTACACCTTC	CASSQGTGPYGYTF
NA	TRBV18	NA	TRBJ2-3	TGTGCCAGCTCACCCCCGCCGGGGTCCGATACGCAGTATTTT	CASSPPPGSDTQYF
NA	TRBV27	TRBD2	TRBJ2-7	TGTGCCAGCAGTCCTGCTAGCGGTTGGTACGAGCAGTACTTC	CASSPASGWYEQYF
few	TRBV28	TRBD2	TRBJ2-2	TGTGCCAGCAGTTCCAGACTAGCGGGAGCCGGGGAGCTGTTTTTT	CASSSRLAGAGELFF
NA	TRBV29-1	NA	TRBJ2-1	TGCAGCGTTAGCGGCGACAATGAGCAGTTCTTC	CSVSGDNEQFF
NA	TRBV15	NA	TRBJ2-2	TGTGCCACCAGAGATGTGGGCAGGTCAACCGGGGAGCTGTTTTTT	CATRDVGRSTGELFF
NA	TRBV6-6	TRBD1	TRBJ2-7	TGTGCCAGCAGTGCGAGGGACAGGGGATCCCACGAGCAGTACTTC	CASSARDRGSHEQYF
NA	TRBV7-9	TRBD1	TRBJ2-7	TGTGCCAGCAGCGCGCCGGGACAGGGGACCCACGAGCAGTACTTC	CASSAPGQGTHEQYF
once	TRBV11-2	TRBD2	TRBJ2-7	TGTGCCAGCAGCCCCGGACTAGCGGGAAAGGGCGAGCAGTACTTC	CASSPGLAGKGEQYF
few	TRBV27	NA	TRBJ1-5	TGTGCCAGCAGTTTACACAGGTTCAATCAGCCCCAGCATTTT	CASSLHRFNQPQHF
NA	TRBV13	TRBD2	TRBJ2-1	TGTGCCAGCAGCTCATGGACTAGCGGGTACAATGAGCAGTTCTTC	CASSSWTSGYNEQFF
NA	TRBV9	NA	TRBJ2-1	TGTGCCAGCAGCGCCGGGCCTAGCCGCAATGAGCAGTTCTTC	CASSAGPSRNEQFF
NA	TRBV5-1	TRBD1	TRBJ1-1	TGCGCCAGCAGCTTTGACAGGGTAGGCACTGAAGCTTTCTTT	CASSFDRVGTEAFF
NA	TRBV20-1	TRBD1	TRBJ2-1	TGCAGTGCTAGTCGGGGACAGGGGGCCTACAATGAGCAGTTCTTC	CSASRGQGAYNEQFF
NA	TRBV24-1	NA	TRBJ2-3	TGTGCCACCAGTGAAGTAAAATTAGATGGCACAGATACGCAGTATTTT	CATSEVKLDGTDTQYF
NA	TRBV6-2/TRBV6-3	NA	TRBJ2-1	TGTGCCAGCATCCCCCTGGGTGGGAGATACTACAATGAGCAGTTCTTC	CASIPLGGRYYNEQFF
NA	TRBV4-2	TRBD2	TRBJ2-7	TGTGCCAGCCGCGAAATTAGCGGGAGCTCCTACGAGCAGTACTTC	CASREISGSSYEQYF
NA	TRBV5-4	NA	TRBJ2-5	TGTGCCAGCACCCCCCAACTAGGCCGGGAGACCCAGTACTTC	CASTPQLGRETQYF